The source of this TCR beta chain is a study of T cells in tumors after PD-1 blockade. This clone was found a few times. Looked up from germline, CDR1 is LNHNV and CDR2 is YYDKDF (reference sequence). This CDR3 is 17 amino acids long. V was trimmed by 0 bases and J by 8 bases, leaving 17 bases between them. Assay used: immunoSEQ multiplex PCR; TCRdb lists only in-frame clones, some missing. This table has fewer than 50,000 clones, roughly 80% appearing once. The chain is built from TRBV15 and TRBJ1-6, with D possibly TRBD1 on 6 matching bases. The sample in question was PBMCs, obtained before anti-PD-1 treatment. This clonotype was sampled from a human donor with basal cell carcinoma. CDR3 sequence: CATSRDTRLAGDSPLHF. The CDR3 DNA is TGTGCCACCAGCAGAGATACCCGTTTGGCAGGGGATTCACCCCTCCACTTT.